The 9 T cell receptor beta chains below were found in one sample sequenced in a study of shared clonotypes between healthy human individuals (dated by TCRdb to the early 2020s). Receptor amplification or capture employed the immunoSEQ multiplex PCR assay. TCRdb's version of the immuneACCESS table is confined to in-frame rearrangements and falls short of the full clone set. An unresolved V gene accounts for under half of the shortfall where checked; the remainder is of unknown origin. The sample contains about half a million clones, 79% of them found a single time. Roughly 13% of the sample comes from the top ten. Sequencing was performed on PBMCs. The source is a woman in her 40s in good health. Some clones in this sample may be carry-over from other donors' samples.

This clone has a single count. The chain uses TRBV5-6 and TRBJ2-7; perhaps TRBD1 as D (6 bases). V lost 4 bases to trimming and J lost 0 bases, with 8 bases between them. The germline CDR1 and CDR2 sequences are SGHDT and YYEEEE. CDR3 length equals 13 residues. CDR3 DNA sequence: TGTGCCAGCAGCGACAGGACCTCCTACGAGCAGTACTTC. Translation: CASSDRTSYEQYF.

This clone has only a few counts. The chain is built from TRBV5-5 and TRBJ2-5; 8 nucleotides agree with TRBD1. The CDR3 totals 15 residues. In germline, CDR1 is SGHKS, CDR2 YYEKEE (reference sequence). V lost 4 bases and J lost 4; bases outside the gene matches: 9. This CDR3 is CASSLRQGLGETQYF. DNA for the CDR3: TGTGCCAGCAGCCTCCGACAGGGGTTGGGAGAGACCCAGTACTTC.

This chain connects TRBV18 to TRBJ2-2; possibly TRBD2 for D (5 bases). The germline V and J ends were trimmed by 0 bases and 3 bases, with 11 bases remaining between them. The CDR3 runs to 16 residues. The germline CDR1 and CDR2 sequences are KGHSH and LQKENI. The CDR3: CASSPPPAEYTGELFF. The CDR3 nucleotides are TGTGCCAGCTCACCACCCCCAGCGGAGTACACCGGGGAGCTGTTTTTT.

J is TRBJ2-4 and V is TRBV6-5; D gene uncertain. Germline CDR1 is MNHEY and CDR2 is SVGAGI. The CDR3 totals 12 residues. The V end was cut by 7 bases, the J end by 1 base, with 5 bases between. The CDR3 loop reads CASTGAKNIQYF. CDR3 sequence (DNA): TGTGCCAGCACCGGGGCCAAAAACATTCAGTACTTC.

The chain is built from TRBV15 and TRBJ2-3; 11 positions match TRBD2. The ends lost 1 base at V and 2 bases at J; junction bases unmatched: 2. Germline loops: CDR1 LNHNV, CDR2 YYDKDF (reference sequence). This CDR3 spans 16 amino acids. The CDR3 reads CATSRVAGGYTDTQYF. The CDR3 DNA reads as TGTGCCACCAGCAGAGTAGCGGGAGGGTACACAGATACGCAGTATTTT.

The chain employs TRBV6-1 and TRBJ1-2; maybe TRBD1 (6 bases). V was trimmed by 3 bases and J by 2 bases, leaving 13 bases between them. This CDR3 contains 15 residues. Germline V gene lookup returns CDR1 MNHNS and CDR2 SASEGT. CDR3 region: CASSERRTANYGYTF. CDR3 nucleotide sequence: TGTGCCAGCAGTGAGAGAAGGACAGCAAACTATGGCTACACCTTC.

The CDR3 nucleotides read TGTGCCAGCAGCTTAGGACAGCCAACATTCTCTGGAAACACCATATATTTT. Translation gives CASSLGQPTFSGNTIYF. The J gene is TRBJ1-3, the V gene TRBV7-6; D perhaps matches TRBD1 (5 bases). Germline V gene sequence: CDR1 SGHVS, CDR2 FNYEAQ. V shed 1 base and J shed 0 bases, with 13 bases lying between them. The CDR3 loop spans 17 amino acids.

The chain combines TRBV15 with TRBJ2-7, with TRBD2 matching 9 bases. This CDR3 has 16 amino acids. Germline CDR1 LNHNV, CDR2 YYDKDF (reference sequence). Trimming removed 0 bases from V and 5 bases from J; junction bases left unmatched: 8. The CDR3 reads CATSRDLAGSINEQYF. DNA for the CDR3: TGTGCCACCAGCAGAGACCTAGCGGGAAGCATCAACGAGCAGTACTTC. The whole variable domain, remainder taken from reference TRBV15 and TRBJ2-7, is DAMVIQNPRYQVTQFGKPVTLSCSQTLNHNVMYWYQQKSSQAPKLLFHYYDKDFNNEADTPDNFQSRRPNTSFCFLDIRSPGLGDTAMYLCATSRDLAGSINEQYFGPGTRLTVT.

This chain joins TRBV4-1 and TRBJ2-3; D possibly uses TRBD1 or TRBD2 (5 bases each). The germline V gene has CDR1 MGHRA and CDR2 YSYEKL. V dropped 2 bases and J dropped 2 bases, with 17 bases sitting between them. The CDR3 has 17 residues. This CDR3 is CASSQRGAMGATDTQYF. The CDR3 DNA follows: TGCGCCAGCAGCCAAAGGGGAGCAATGGGAGCCACAGATACGCAGTATTTT.